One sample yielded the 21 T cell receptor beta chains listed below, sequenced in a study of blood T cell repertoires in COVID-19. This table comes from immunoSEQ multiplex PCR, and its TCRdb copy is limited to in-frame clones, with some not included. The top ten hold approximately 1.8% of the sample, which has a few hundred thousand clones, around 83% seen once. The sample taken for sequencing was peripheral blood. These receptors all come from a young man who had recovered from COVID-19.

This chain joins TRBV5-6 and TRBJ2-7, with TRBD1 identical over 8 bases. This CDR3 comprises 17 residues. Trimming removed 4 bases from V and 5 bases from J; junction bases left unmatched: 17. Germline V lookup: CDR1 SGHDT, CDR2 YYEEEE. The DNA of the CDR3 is TGTGCCAGCAGCCCCTCCCTTAGAGGACAGGGAGACGACGAGCAGTACTTC. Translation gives CASSPSLRGQGDDEQYF. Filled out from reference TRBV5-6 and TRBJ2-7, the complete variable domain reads DAGVTQSPTHLIKTRGQQVTLRCSPKSGHDTVSWYQQALGQGPQFIFQYYEEEERQRGNFPDRFSGHQFPNYSSELNVNALLLGDSALYLCASSPSLRGQGDDEQYFGPGTRLTVT.

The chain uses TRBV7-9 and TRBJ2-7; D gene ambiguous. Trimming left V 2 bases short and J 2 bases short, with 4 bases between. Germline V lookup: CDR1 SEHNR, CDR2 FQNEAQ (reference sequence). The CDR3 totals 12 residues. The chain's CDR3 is CASSLWPYEQYF. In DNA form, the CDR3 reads TGTGCCAGCAGCTTATGGCCCTACGAGCAGTACTTC.

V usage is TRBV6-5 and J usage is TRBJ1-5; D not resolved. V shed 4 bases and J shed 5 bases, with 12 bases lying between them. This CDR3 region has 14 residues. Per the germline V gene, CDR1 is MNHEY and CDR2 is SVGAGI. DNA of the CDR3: TGTGCCAGCAGTTCCTCTTCCATGTATCAGCCCCAGCATTTT. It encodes CASSSSSMYQPQHF.

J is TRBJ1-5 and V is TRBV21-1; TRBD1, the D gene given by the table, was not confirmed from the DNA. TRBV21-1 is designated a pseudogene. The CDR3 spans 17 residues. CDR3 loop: CASSRMGTGGSNQPQHF. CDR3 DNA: TGTGCCAGCAGCCGGATGGGGACAGGGGGGAGCAATCAGCCCCAGCATTTT.

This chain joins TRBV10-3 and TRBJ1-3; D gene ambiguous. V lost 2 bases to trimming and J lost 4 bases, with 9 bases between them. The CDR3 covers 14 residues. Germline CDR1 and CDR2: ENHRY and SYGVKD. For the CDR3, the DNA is TGTGCCATCAGTGAGCTCGTGTCGGGAAACACCATATATTTT. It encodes CAISELVSGNTIYF.

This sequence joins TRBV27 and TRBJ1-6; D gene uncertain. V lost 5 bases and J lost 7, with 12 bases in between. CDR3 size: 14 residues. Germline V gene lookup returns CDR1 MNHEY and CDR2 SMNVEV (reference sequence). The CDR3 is CASSPGFRNSPLHF. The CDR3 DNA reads TGTGCCAGCAGTCCCGGGTTTCGAAATTCACCCCTCCACTTT.

CDR3 sequence: CASSASGGPGNEQFF. CDR3 in DNA: TGTGCCAGCAGCGCTAGCGGGGGCCCAGGCAATGAGCAGTTCTTC. The chain joins TRBV7-3 to TRBJ2-1; 10 positions agree with TRBD2. There are 15 residues in the CDR3. J gave up 6 bases and V 5 bases, and 7 bases lay outside the gene matches. Germline loops: CDR1 SGHTA, CDR2 FQGTGA.

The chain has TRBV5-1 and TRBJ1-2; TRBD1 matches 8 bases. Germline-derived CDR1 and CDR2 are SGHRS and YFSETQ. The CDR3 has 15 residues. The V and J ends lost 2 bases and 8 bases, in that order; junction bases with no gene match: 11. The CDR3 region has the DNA TGCGCCAGCAGCTTTATGGGGACAGGCCTCGAAGGCTACACCTTC. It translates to CASSFMGTGLEGYTF.

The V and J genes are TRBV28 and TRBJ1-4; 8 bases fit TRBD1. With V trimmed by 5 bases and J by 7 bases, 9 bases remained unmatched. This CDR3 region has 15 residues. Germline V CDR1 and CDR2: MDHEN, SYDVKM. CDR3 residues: CASSLRTGMGEKLFF. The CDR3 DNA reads TGTGCCAGCAGTCTACGGACAGGGATGGGTGAAAAACTGTTTTTT. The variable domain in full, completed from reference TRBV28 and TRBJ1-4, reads DVKVTQSSRYLVKRTGEKVFLECVQDMDHENMFWYRQDPGLGLRLIYFSYDVKMKEKGDIPEGYSVSREKKERFSLILESASTNQTSMYLCASSLRTGMGEKLFFGSGTQLSVL.

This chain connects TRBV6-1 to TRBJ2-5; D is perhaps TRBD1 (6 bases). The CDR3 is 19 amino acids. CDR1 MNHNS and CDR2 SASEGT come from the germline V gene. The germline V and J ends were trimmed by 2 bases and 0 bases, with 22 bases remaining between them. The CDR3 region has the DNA TGTGCCAGCAGTGAACTTGCCCTCTACAGGGCATTGTACCAAGAGACCCAGTACTTC. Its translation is CASSELALYRALYQETQYF.

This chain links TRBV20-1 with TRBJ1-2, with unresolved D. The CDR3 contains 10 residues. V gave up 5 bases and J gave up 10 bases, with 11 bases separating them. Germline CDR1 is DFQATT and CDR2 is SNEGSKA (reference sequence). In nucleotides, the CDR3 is TGCAGTGCTGATGACATCCACTACACCTTC. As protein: CSADDIHYTF.

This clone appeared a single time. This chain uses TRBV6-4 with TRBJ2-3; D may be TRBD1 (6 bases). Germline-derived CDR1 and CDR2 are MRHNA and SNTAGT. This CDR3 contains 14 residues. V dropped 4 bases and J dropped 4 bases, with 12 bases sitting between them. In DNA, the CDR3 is TGTGCCAGCAGTGGAGGGGGTCTGGCAGATACGCAGTATTTT. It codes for CASSGGGLADTQYF.

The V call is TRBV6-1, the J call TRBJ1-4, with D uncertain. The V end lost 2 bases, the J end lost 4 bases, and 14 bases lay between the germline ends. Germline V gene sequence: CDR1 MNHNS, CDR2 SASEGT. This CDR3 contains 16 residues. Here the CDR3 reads CASSESIVRHNEKLFF. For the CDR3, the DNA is TGTGCCAGCAGTGAATCTATCGTACGACATAATGAAAAACTGTTTTTT.

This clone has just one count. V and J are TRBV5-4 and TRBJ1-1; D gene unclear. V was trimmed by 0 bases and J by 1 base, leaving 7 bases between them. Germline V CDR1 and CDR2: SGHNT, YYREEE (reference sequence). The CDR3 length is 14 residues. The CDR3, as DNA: TGTGCCAGCAGCTTGGCCGGTAGGAACACTGAAGCTTTCTTT. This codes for CASSLAGRNTEAFF.

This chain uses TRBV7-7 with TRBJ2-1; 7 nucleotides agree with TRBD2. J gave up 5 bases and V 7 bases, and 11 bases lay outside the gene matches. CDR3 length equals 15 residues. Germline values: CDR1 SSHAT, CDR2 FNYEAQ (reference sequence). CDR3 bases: TGTGCCAGCATCCCTTTTACGGGGGGAAACAATGAGCAGTTCTTC. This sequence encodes CASIPFTGGNNEQFF.

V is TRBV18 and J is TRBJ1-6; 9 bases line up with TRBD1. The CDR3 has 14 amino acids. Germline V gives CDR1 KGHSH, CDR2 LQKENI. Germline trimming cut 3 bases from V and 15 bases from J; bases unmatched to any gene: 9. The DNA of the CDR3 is TGTGCCAGCTCACCTCGGGACAGGGTGGGAAACCTCCACTTT. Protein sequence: CASSPRDRVGNLHF.

The CDR3 here is CASSEKGQGGQPQHF. CDR3 in DNA: TGTGCCAGCAGTGAAAAGGGCCAGGGTGGACAGCCCCAGCATTTT. The rearrangement uses TRBV25-1 and TRBJ1-5, with a possible D match to TRBD1 (5 bases). Trimming took 2 bases from V and 7 from J, leaving 15 bases between them. Germline V CDR1 and CDR2: MGHDK, SYGVNS. This CDR3 region has 15 residues.

The CDR3 sequence is CASSQRGDTEAFF. In DNA, the CDR3 is TGCGCCAGCAGTCAACGGGGGGACACTGAAGCTTTCTTT. The chain employs TRBV23-1 and TRBJ1-1, with D possibly TRBD1 on 5 matching bases. TRBV23-1 is noted as an ORF with a role that remains uncertain. Trimming left V 2 bases short and J 3 bases short, with 7 bases between. The CDR3 extends over 13 amino acids.

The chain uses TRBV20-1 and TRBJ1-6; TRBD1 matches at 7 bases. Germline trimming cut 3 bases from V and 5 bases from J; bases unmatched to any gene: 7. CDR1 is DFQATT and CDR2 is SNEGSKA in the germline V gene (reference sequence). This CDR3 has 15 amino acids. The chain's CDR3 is CSASHGQVDNSPLHF. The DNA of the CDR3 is TGCAGTGCTAGTCACGGACAGGTTGATAATTCACCCCTCCACTTT.

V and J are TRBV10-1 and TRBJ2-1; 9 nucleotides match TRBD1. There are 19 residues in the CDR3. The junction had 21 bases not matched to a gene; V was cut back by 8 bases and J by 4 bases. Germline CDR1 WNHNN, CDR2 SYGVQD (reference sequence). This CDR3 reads CASGIPNRDRDPSYNEQFF. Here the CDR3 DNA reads TGCGCCAGCGGAATACCGAATCGGGACAGGGACCCTTCTTACAATGAGCAGTTCTTC.

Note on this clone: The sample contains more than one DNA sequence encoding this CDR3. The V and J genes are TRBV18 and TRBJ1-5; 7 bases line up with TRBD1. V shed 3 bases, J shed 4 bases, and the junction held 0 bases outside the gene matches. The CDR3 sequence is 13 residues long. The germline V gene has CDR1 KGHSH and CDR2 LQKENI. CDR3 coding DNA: TGTGCCAGCTCACCGGACAGGAATCAGCCCCAGCATTTT. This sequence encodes CASSPDRNQPQHF.